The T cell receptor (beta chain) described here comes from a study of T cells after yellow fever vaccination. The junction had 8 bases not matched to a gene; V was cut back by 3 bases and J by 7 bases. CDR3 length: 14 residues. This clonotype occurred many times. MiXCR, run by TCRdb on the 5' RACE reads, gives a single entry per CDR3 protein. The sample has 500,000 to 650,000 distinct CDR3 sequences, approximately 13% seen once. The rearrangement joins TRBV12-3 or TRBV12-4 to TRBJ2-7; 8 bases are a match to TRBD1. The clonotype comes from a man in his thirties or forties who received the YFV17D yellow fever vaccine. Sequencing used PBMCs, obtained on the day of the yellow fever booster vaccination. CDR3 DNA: TGTGCCAGCAGTTTTGACAGGGGCTTGGGGGAGCAGTACTTC. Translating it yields CASSFDRGLGEQYF.